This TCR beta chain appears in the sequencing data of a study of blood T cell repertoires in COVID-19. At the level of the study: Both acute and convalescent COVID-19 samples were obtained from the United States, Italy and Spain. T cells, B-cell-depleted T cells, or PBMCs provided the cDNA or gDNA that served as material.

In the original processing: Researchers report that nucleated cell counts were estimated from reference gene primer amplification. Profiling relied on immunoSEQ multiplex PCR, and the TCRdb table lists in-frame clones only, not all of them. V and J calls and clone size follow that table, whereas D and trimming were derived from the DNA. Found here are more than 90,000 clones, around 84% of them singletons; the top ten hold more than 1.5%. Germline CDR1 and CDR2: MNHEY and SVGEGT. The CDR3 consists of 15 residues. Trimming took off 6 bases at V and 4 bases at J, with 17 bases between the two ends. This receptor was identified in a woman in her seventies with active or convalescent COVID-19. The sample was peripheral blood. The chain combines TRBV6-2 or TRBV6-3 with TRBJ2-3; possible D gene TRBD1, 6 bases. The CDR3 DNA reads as TGTGCCAGCAGCCCACCCCGACAGGAGGCAGATACGCAGTATTTT. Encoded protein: CASSPPRQEADTQYF.